The 25 T cell receptor beta chains below were found in one sample sequenced in a study of blood T cell repertoires in COVID-19. Using immunoSEQ multiplex PCR, the repertoire was profiled, and TCRdb retains in-frame clones only, with some absent. The sample has about 150,000 clones, approximately 90% seen once. Input material: peripheral blood. The receptors come from a woman in her sixties or seventies with active COVID-19.

The chain is built from TRBV4-1 and TRBJ2-3, with 11 bases identical to TRBD2. This CDR3 spans 17 amino acids. Per the germline V gene, CDR1 is MGHRA and CDR2 is YSYEKL. J lost 4 bases, V lost 0 bases, and 6 bases had no gene match. CDR3 in DNA: TGCGCCAGCAGCCAAGACCGACTAGCGGGAAATCCAGATACGCAGTATTTT. Protein sequence: CASSQDRLAGNPDTQYF.

The gene calls are TRBV5-1 and TRBJ1-6; 10 bases are shared with TRBD1. Germline V lookup: CDR1 SGHRS, CDR2 YFSETQ. Losses at the gene ends were 0 bases for V and 10 bases for J; bases not matched to a gene: 7. There are 16 residues in the CDR3. The CDR3 nucleotides read TGCGCCAGCAGCTTGGGGGGGACAGGGGAACTCTCACCCCTCCACTTT. Translation gives CASSLGGTGELSPLHF.

This clone appeared a single time. J is TRBJ2-7 and V is TRBV5-1; TRBD1 matches at 7 bases. The CDR3 has 13 amino acids. With V trimmed by 6 bases and J by 1 base, 4 bases remained unmatched. Germline V gene sequence: CDR1 SGHRS, CDR2 YFSETQ. CDR3 in DNA: TGCGCCAGCACCCGACAGGGTTCCTACGAGCAGTACTTC. This translates into CASTRQGSYEQYF. The variable domain in full, with the rest retrieved from reference TRBV5-1 and TRBJ2-7, is KAGVTQTPRYLIKTRGQQVTLSCSPISGHRSVSWYQQTPGQGLQFLFEYFSETQRNKGNFPGRFSGRQFSNSRSEMNVSTLELGDSALYLCASTRQGSYEQYFGPGTRLTVT.

This chain connects TRBV7-6 to TRBJ2-7, with 7 bases matching TRBD2. With 4 bases clipped from V and 0 bases from J, the junction kept 12 bases outside the gene matches. The germline CDR1 and CDR2 sequences are SGHVS and FNYEAQ. The CDR3 runs 17 residues. The CDR3 DNA follows: TGTGCCAGCAGCTCCGACGACCTGGGGAGGGCCTCCTACGAGCAGTACTTC. Its protein is CASSSDDLGRASYEQYF.

This chain links TRBV19 with TRBJ2-7; 9 bases match TRBD2. The CDR3 length is 14 residues. Losses at the gene ends were 4 bases for V and 4 bases for J; bases not matched to a gene: 5. In germline, CDR1 is LNHDA, CDR2 SQIVND (reference sequence). The CDR3 is CASSKASGKYEQYF. In nucleotides, the CDR3 is TGTGCCAGTAGTAAAGCTAGCGGGAAATACGAGCAGTACTTC.

J is TRBJ2-7 and V is TRBV7-2; 7 nucleotides agree with TRBD1. The ends lost 5 bases at V and 5 bases at J; junction bases unmatched: 9. CDR1 is SGHTA, CDR2 FQGNSA, per germline. The CDR3 is 14 residues long. The CDR3 loop is CASSIGPGGDEQYF. DNA of the CDR3: TGTGCCAGCAGCATAGGGCCAGGGGGTGACGAGCAGTACTTC.

The chain uses TRBV10-3 and TRBJ2-1; 8 nucleotides align to TRBD2. This CDR3 is built from 16 residues. Germline CDR1 reads ENHRY; CDR2 reads SYGVKD. V trimming: 3 bases; J trimming: 3 bases; junction bases outside the gene matches: 7. CDR3 sequence reads: CAISDPRTSSYNEQFF. In nucleotides, the CDR3 is TGTGCCATCAGTGATCCAAGGACTAGCAGCTACAATGAGCAGTTCTTC.

The CDR3 is CASSAFQGGDTDTQYF. The DNA of the CDR3 is TGTGCCAGCAGCGCGTTCCAGGGGGGAGACACAGATACGCAGTATTTT. The gene calls are TRBV2 and TRBJ2-3; tentatively, D is TRBD1 (7 bases). The CDR3 is 16 amino acids. Between the trimmed V and J ends, which lost 6 bases and 2 bases, there was a span of 18 bases. The V gene's germline CDR1 is SNHLY and CDR2 FYNNEI. The full variable domain, rest sourced from reference TRBV2 and TRBJ2-3, is EPEVTQTPSHQVTQMGQEVILRCVPISNHLYFYWYRQILGQKVEFLVSFYNNEISEKSEIFDDQFSVERPDGSNFTLKIRSTKLEDSAMYFCASSAFQGGDTDTQYFGPGTRLTVL.

The V and J genes are TRBV4-1 and TRBJ1-6; possible D gene TRBD1, 5 bases. In germline, CDR1 is MGHRA, CDR2 YSYEKL. V lost 4 bases and J lost 5, with 18 bases in between. The CDR3 length is 17 residues. The chain's CDR3 is CASSLELRQPNNSPLHF. The CDR3 bases are TGCGCCAGCAGCCTCGAGCTTCGACAGCCCAATAATTCACCCCTCCACTTT.

CDR3 in amino acids: CASSRGTSGTSYEQYF. CDR3 DNA: TGCGCCAGCAGCAGAGGGACTAGCGGGACCTCCTACGAGCAGTACTTC. This chain connects TRBV5-1 to TRBJ2-7, with 13 nucleotides matching TRBD2. Germline trimming cut 4 bases from V and 0 bases from J; bases unmatched to any gene: 4. Per the germline V gene, CDR1 is SGHRS and CDR2 is YFSETQ. This CDR3 spans 16 amino acids.

V gene TRBV6-2 or TRBV6-3 combines with J gene TRBJ2-7, with D uncertain. The CDR3 contains 15 residues. CDR1 MNHEY and CDR2 SVGEGT come from the germline V gene. Trimming took 2 bases from V and 0 from J, leaving 11 bases between them. The DNA for the CDR3 is TGTGCCAGCAGTTACCACTCCCTTTCCTCCTACGAGCAGTACTTC. This gives the protein CASSYHSLSSYEQYF.

J is TRBJ2-3 and V is TRBV3-1 (or the pseudogene TRBV3-2); D gene unclear. The CDR3 is 13 residues long. V was shortened by 4 bases and J by 0 bases, with 5 bases between the two germline ends. CDR1 LGHDT and CDR2 YNNKEL come from the germline V gene (reference sequence). CDR3 bases: TGTGCCAGCAGCCCCCAAAGCACAGATACGCAGTATTTT. This gives the protein CASSPQSTDTQYF.

V usage is TRBV7-9 and J usage is TRBJ2-7, with 12 bases fitting TRBD1. V was clipped by 2 bases and J by 7 bases; unmatched bases: 9. Germline assignment: CDR1 SEHNR and CDR2 FQNEAQ (reference sequence). The CDR3 has 16 residues. CDR3 sequence: CASSLIRGQGAKEQYF. CDR3 nucleotides: TGTGCCAGCAGCTTAATCCGGGGACAGGGGGCAAAGGAGCAGTACTTC.

This rearrangement joins TRBV19 to TRBJ1-5; no clear D gene. Germline loops: CDR1 LNHDA, CDR2 SQIVND (reference sequence). This CDR3 has 14 residues. The V end lost 1 base, the J end lost 0 bases, and 4 bases lay between the germline ends. Here the CDR3 reads CASSIGHSNQPQHF. DNA of the CDR3: TGTGCCAGTAGTATAGGACATAGCAATCAGCCCCAGCATTTT.

The chain recombines TRBV2 with TRBJ2-3; TRBD2 matches at 8 bases. The germline CDR1 and CDR2 sequences are SNHLY and FYNNEI. J was trimmed by 0 bases and V by 7 bases; bases with no gene match: 3. This CDR3 region has 14 residues. CDR3 nucleotides: TGTGCCAGCAAAACTAGCGGTAGCACAGATACGCAGTATTTT. Translation gives CASKTSGSTDTQYF.

The V and J genes are TRBV3-1 (or the pseudogene TRBV3-2) and TRBJ2-1; TRBD2 matches 15 bases. This CDR3 comprises 21 residues. From germline, CDR1 is LGHDT and CDR2 YNNKEL (reference sequence). With 2 bases clipped from V and 0 bases from J, the junction kept 11 bases outside the gene matches. Written as DNA, the CDR3 is TGTGCCAGCAGCCAATACCTAGCCGGACTAGCGGGGGGGAGCTCCTACAATGAGCAGTTCTTC. This encodes CASSQYLAGLAGGSSYNEQFF.

This clone was observed once. The V and J genes are TRBV9 and TRBJ2-7, with D possibly TRBD2 on 6 matching bases. Germline loops: CDR1 SGDLS, CDR2 YYNGEE. Trimming took off 3 bases at V and 5 bases at J, with 18 bases between the two ends. The CDR3 covers 15 residues. The CDR3 DNA reads as TGTGCCAGCAGCGGCAGGGCAGGCTCGGGGGACGAGCAGTACTTC. Its protein is CASSGRAGSGDEQYF. The variable domain in full, completed from reference TRBV9 and TRBJ2-7, reads DSGVTQTPKHLITATGQRVTLRCSPRSGDLSVYWYQQSLDQGLQFLIQYYNGEERAKGNILERFSAQQFPDLHSELNLSSLELGDSALYFCASSGRAGSGDEQYFGPGTRLTVT.

The CDR3 DNA follows: TGTGCCAGCAGTTTAGTCCCCGGGACAGGGGGCGCGGGCACCGGGGAGCTGTTTTTT. Encoded protein: CASSLVPGTGGAGTGELFF. The V call is TRBV27, the J call TRBJ2-2, with 12 positions matching TRBD1. Germline-derived CDR1 and CDR2 are MNHEY and SMNVEV (reference sequence). V was clipped by 2 bases and J by 4 bases; unmatched bases: 11. The CDR3 runs 19 residues.

This rearrangement joins TRBV27 to TRBJ1-4; D is undetermined. V was trimmed by 5 bases and J by 0 bases, leaving 10 bases between them. CDR3 length: 15 residues. The V gene's germline CDR1 is MNHEY and CDR2 SMNVEV (reference sequence). The CDR3 region is CASSGRSTTNEKLFF. The CDR3 bases are TGTGCCAGCAGTGGCAGGTCCACAACTAATGAAAAACTGTTTTTT.

This clone was counted a few times. The V call is TRBV24-1, the J call TRBJ2-2; 8 bases fit TRBD1. The CDR3 is 16 amino acids. Trimming at V came to 6 bases and at J to 5 bases, leaving 10 bases not matched to a gene. Germline-derived CDR1 and CDR2 are KGHDR and SFDVKD. DNA for the CDR3: TGTGCCACCAGTAGAATAGATACAGGGGGGACCGGGGAGCTGTTTTTT. Translated: CATSRIDTGGTGELFF.

A single count supports this clone. The chain links TRBV7-6 to TRBJ2-7; D may be TRBD1 (6 bases). This CDR3 is built from 14 residues. Trimming removed 5 bases from V and 0 bases from J, with 11 bases in between. The V gene's germline CDR1 is SGHVS and CDR2 FNYEAQ. The DNA for the CDR3 is TGTGCCAGCAGCACTACAGGGAACTCCTACGAGCAGTACTTC. It yields the protein CASSTTGNSYEQYF.

The chain joins TRBV13 to TRBJ2-1; D might be TRBD1 (6 bases). The length of the CDR3 is 17 residues. From germline, CDR1 is PRHDT and CDR2 FYEKMQ (reference sequence). Trimming pared 5 bases from V and 5 bases from J, leaving 22 bases between. The DNA for the CDR3 is TGTGCCAGCAGCCCCCAGGGGTCTCCAATCACTAACAATGAGCAGTTCTTC. This gives the protein CASSPQGSPITNNEQFF.

The CDR3 coding sequence is TGTGCCAGCAGGTTAACAGGGTCCTCTGGAAACACCATATATTTT. This translates into CASRLTGSSGNTIYF. The chain joins TRBV7-2 to TRBJ1-3; D may be TRBD1 (6 bases). This CDR3 has 15 residues. V lost 6 bases and J lost 0, with 12 bases in between. Per the germline V gene, CDR1 is SGHTA and CDR2 is FQGNSA. The complete variable domain, with remaining parts taken from reference TRBV7-2 and TRBJ1-3, reads GAGVSQSPSNKVTEKGKDVELRCDPISGHTALYWYRQSLGQGLEFLIYFQGNSAPDKSGLPSDRFSAERTGGSVSTLTIQRTQQEDSAVYLCASRLTGSSGNTIYFGEGSWLTVV.

This clone was recorded only once. The chain uses TRBV3-1 (or the pseudogene TRBV3-2) and TRBJ1-1, with 8 bases lining up with TRBD1. Germline-derived CDR1 and CDR2 are LGHDT and YNNKEL (reference sequence). Trimming removed 9 bases from V and 1 base from J; junction bases left unmatched: 4. CDR3 length: 13 residues. The CDR3 bases are TGTGCCAGGGGGACAGGCTCGAACACTGAAGCTTTCTTT. This translates into CARGTGSNTEAFF.

Only a few counts were recorded for this clone. This chain joins TRBV6-1 and TRBJ1-5; D is unresolved. The germline CDR1 and CDR2 sequences are MNHNS and SASEGT. The CDR3 spans 18 residues. V was trimmed by 4 bases and J by 1 base, leaving 20 bases between them. This CDR3 reads CASSGALTAVGSNQPQHF. CDR3 in DNA: TGTGCCAGCAGTGGGGCCCTCACGGCAGTTGGCAGCAATCAGCCCCAGCATTTT.